Listed below are T cell receptor beta chains from one sample, sequenced in a study of CD8+ T cells in alopecia areata. This table comes from immunoSEQ multiplex PCR, and its TCRdb copy is limited to in-frame clones, with some not included. The table has 130,000 to 150,000 clones, approximately 50% seen once. The sample taken for sequencing was CD4+ T cells sorted from blood. The receptors originated from a human donor with alopecia areata. CDR3s include the opening cysteine and the closing phenylalanine or tryptophan. The D gene is left open where the match is weak. The size entry is marked missing in some rows and otherwise reads once, few, many or a size class.

V,J,D,size,CDR3,DNA
TRBV19,TRBJ2-5,TRBD1,few,CASSWTGIETQYF,TGTGCCAGTAGCTGGACAGGGATAGAGACCCAGTACTTC
TRBV20-1,TRBJ2-1,-,-,CSAWVQSQFF,TGCAGTGCCTGGGTGCAGTCGCAGTTCTTC
TRBV29-1,TRBJ1-1,-,-,CSVEDLGRGGPEAFF,TGCAGCGTTGAAGATCTGGGAAGGGGTGGACCTGAAGCTTTCTTT
TRBV15,TRBJ2-7,-,-,CATSRDHRVMQYEQYF,TGTGCCACCAGCAGAGATCACAGAGTAATGCAATACGAGCAGTACTTC
TRBV29-1,TRBJ2-7,TRBD2,-,CSVEGLAGAAEQYF,TGCAGCGTTGAAGGACTAGCGGGAGCGGCCGAGCAGTACTTC
TRBV27,TRBJ2-7,TRBD2,-,CASRSLSAGGPYEQYF,TGTGCCAGCAGATCGTTGTCGGCGGGAGGGCCCTACGAGCAGTACTTC
TRBV29-1,TRBJ2-7,-,-,CSVERQGYYEQYF,TGCAGCGTTGAGAGACAAGGGTACTACGAGCAGTACTTC
TRBV18,TRBJ2-4,-,few,CASSSTEILAKNIQYF,TGTGCCAGCTCATCTACAGAGATCTTGGCCAAAAACATTCAGTACTTC
TRBV7-9,TRBJ1-2,-,few,CASSETQGQQTYGYTF,TGTGCCAGCAGCGAAACACAGGGTCAACAGACATATGGCTACACCTTC
TRBV5-1,TRBJ2-1,TRBD1,-,CASSRGGQRVAHNEQFF,TGCGCCAGCAGCCGAGGGGGACAGAGGGTTGCGCACAATGAGCAGTTCTTC
TRBV5-6,TRBJ1-1,-,once,CASSPGPRNTEAFF,TGTGCCAGCAGCCCGGGACCGCGGAACACTGAAGCTTTCTTT
TRBV5-1,TRBJ2-7,-,-,CASSLARTRGSYEQYF,TGCGCCAGCAGCTTGGCTCGGACTCGAGGGTCCTACGAGCAGTACTTC
TRBV30,TRBJ2-1,-,-,CAWARGTANEQFF,TGTGCCTGGGCCCGCGGGACAGCCAATGAGCAGTTCTTC
TRBV5-6,TRBJ1-2,-,-,CASSLGGLANYGYTF,TGTGCCAGCAGCTTGGGGGGGTTAGCTAACTATGGCTACACCTTC
TRBV5-1,TRBJ1-1,-,-,CASSLASSSEAFF,TGCGCCAGCAGCTTGGCCAGTTCCAGTGAAGCTTTCTTT
TRBV18,TRBJ1-4,TRBD1,-,CASSPPGTGAEKLSF,TGTGCCAGCTCACCCCCCGGGACAGGGGCTGAAAAACTGTCTTTT
TRBV4-1,TRBJ2-3,-,once,CASSQDGGGTSTDTQYF,TGCGCCAGCAGCCAAGATGGAGGGGGCACTTCCACAGATACGCAGTATTTT
TRBV28,TRBJ2-1,TRBD2,-,CAIRTSGNWNEQFF,TGTGCCATCAGGACTAGCGGGAATTGGAATGAGCAGTTCTTC
TRBV14,TRBJ2-1,TRBD2,-,CASSVGLANEQFF,TGTGCCAGCAGCGTCGGACTAGCGAATGAGCAGTTCTTC
TRBV5-1,TRBJ1-1,TRBD1,-,CASSWDRTLNTEAFF,TGCGCCAGCAGCTGGGACAGAACCTTGAACACTGAAGCTTTCTTT
TRBV29-1,TRBJ2-5,-,once,CSGGEETQYF,TGCAGCGGGGGAGAAGAGACCCAGTACTTC
TRBV25-1,TRBJ1-1,-,-,CASRTEINTEAFF,TGTGCCAGCAGGACAGAGATAAACACTGAAGCTTTCTTT
TRBV7-2,TRBJ1-2,TRBD1,-,CASSLTGTGYGYTF,TGTGCCAGCAGCTTAACTGGGACAGGGTATGGCTACACCTTC
TRBV9,TRBJ2-7,-,-,CASSARTPGRVDEQYF,TGTGCCAGCAGCGCGAGGACCCCGGGCCGAGTGGACGAGCAGTACTTC
TRBV19,TRBJ1-4,-,few,CASSIQGATNEKLFF,TGTGCCAGTAGTATTCAAGGTGCAACTAATGAAAAACTGTTTTTT
TRBV9,TRBJ1-1,TRBD1,few,CASSPRTGNTEAFF,TGTGCCAGCAGCCCTCGGACAGGGAACACTGAAGCTTTCTTT
TRBV6-1,TRBJ2-1,-,few,CASSEAGFTEQFF,TGTGCCAGCAGTGAAGCAGGGTTCACTGAGCAGTTCTTC
TRBV7-9,TRBJ2-3,TRBD2,-,CASSLQAGSADTQYF,TGTGCCAGCAGCTTACAAGCGGGAAGCGCAGATACGCAGTATTTT
TRBV7-9,TRBJ1-5,-,few,CASSLGAGVGGPQHF,TGTGCCAGCAGCTTAGGAGCAGGCGTCGGGGGGCCCCAGCATTTT
TRBV28,TRBJ2-5,-,-,CASSLGRQETQYF,TGTGCCAGCAGCTTGGGCAGGCAAGAGACCCAGTACTTC
TRBV30,TRBJ2-1,TRBD1,-,CAWSRRQGYYNEQFF,TGTGCCTGGAGTCGACGACAGGGGTACTACAATGAGCAGTTCTTC
TRBV6-6,TRBJ2-3,-,-,CASSGRSDTQYF,TGTGCCAGCAGTGGCCGGTCAGATACGCAGTATTTT
TRBV5-1,TRBJ2-2,TRBD1,-,CASSPGTANTGELFF,TGCGCCAGCAGCCCCGGGACAGCGAACACCGGGGAGCTGTTTTTT
TRBV28,TRBJ2-5,-,-,CASTPPVQETQYF,TGTGCCAGCACCCCACCCGTACAAGAGACCCAGTACTTC
TRBV18,TRBJ2-5,-,few,CASSPAEETQYF,TGTGCCAGCTCACCAGCAGAAGAGACCCAGTACTTC
TRBV4-1,TRBJ2-2,TRBD2,few,CASSLFTGTSGRGELFF,TGCGCCAGCAGCCTCTTCACCGGGACTAGCGGGAGAGGGGAGCTGTTTTTT
TRBV14,TRBJ2-5,TRBD2,-,CASSPRLAPRTQYF,TGTGCCAGCAGCCCCAGACTAGCGCCCAGGACCCAGTACTTC
TRBV4-2,TRBJ2-5,-,-,CASSQAGHRQGVETQYF,TGTGCCAGCAGCCAAGCGGGACACCGGCAGGGAGTTGAGACCCAGTACTTC
TRBV5-1,TRBJ1-2,-,few,CASSLGDPNYGYTF,TGCGCCAGCAGCTTGGGAGACCCTAACTATGGCTACACCTTC
TRBV29-1,TRBJ2-2,-,few,CSAGGLAFSGELFF,TGCAGCGCTGGCGGCCTAGCTTTCTCCGGGGAGCTGTTTTTT
TRBV18,TRBJ2-1,TRBD1,few,CASSPRAGTGNNEQFF,TGTGCCAGCTCACCTAGAGCCGGGACAGGGAACAATGAGCAGTTCTTC
TRBV6-5,TRBJ2-3,-,-,CASSYVVGRWNTQYF,TGTGCCAGCAGTTACGTTGTGGGACGATGGAATACGCAGTATTTT
TRBV6-5,TRBJ2-7,-,-,CASSYPGESSEQYF,TGTGCCAGCAGTTACCCAGGGGAATCGAGCGAGCAGTACTTC
TRBV29-1,TRBJ1-2,TRBD1,once,CSARDSTYGYTF,TGCAGCGCTCGGGACAGTACTTATGGCTACACCTTC
TRBV30,TRBJ1-2,-,-,CAWSKQGDNYGYTF,TGTGCCTGGAGTAAGCAGGGAGACAACTATGGCTACACCTTC
TRBV18,TRBJ1-4,-,medium-sized,CASSRQEKGEKLFF,TGTGCCAGCTCACGACAGGAAAAGGGGGAAAAACTGTTTTTT
TRBV28,TRBJ2-2,-,few,CASTIRGVSGSGELFF,TGTGCCAGTACTATCAGGGGAGTTTCAGGAAGCGGGGAGCTGTTTTTT
TRBV29-1,TRBJ1-4,-,-,CSVAGQQNEKLFF,TGCAGCGTAGCGGGGCAGCAGAATGAAAAACTGTTTTTT
TRBV11-2,TRBJ1-1,-,-,CASSRRNTEAFF,TGTGCCAGCAGTCGTCGAAACACTGAAGCTTTCTTT
TRBV27,TRBJ2-5,-,-,CASSLSGETQYF,TGTGCCAGCAGTTTATCTGGTGAGACCCAGTACTTC
TRBV14,TRBJ2-3,TRBD2,few,CASRPTLAGTQYF,TGTGCCAGTAGACCCACCCTAGCGGGTACGCAGTATTTT
TRBV18,TRBJ1-4,-,-,CASSLEAATNEKLFF,TGTGCCAGCTCACTCGAGGCTGCAACTAATGAAAAACTGTTTTTT
TRBV5-4,TRBJ2-1,-,few,CASRSTTSSYNEQFF,TGTGCCAGCAGATCGACTACTAGCTCCTACAATGAGCAGTTCTTC
TRBV7-6,TRBJ2-5,TRBD1,-,CASSLGQGAMKTQYF,TGTGCCAGCAGCCTCGGACAGGGGGCGATGAAGACCCAGTACTTC
TRBV7-2,TRBJ1-2,-,-,CASSPGGGNGYTF,TGTGCCAGCAGCCCAGGAGGCGGAAATGGCTACACCTTC